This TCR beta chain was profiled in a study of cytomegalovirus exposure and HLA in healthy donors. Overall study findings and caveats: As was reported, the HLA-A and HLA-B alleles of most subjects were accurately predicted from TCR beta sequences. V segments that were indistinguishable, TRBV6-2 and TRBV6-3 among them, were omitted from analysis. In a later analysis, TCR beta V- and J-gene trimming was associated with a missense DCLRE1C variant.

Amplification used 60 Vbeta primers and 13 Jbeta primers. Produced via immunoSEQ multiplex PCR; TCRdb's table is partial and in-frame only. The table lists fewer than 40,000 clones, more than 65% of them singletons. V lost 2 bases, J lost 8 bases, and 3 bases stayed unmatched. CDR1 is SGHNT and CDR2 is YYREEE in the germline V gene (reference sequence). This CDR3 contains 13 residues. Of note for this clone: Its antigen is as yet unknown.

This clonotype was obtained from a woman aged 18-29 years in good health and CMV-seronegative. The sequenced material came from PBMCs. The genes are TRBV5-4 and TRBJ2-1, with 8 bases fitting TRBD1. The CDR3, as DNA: TGTGCCAGCAGCTTCGCCAGGGGGCATGAGCAGTTCTTC. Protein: CASSFARGHEQFF.